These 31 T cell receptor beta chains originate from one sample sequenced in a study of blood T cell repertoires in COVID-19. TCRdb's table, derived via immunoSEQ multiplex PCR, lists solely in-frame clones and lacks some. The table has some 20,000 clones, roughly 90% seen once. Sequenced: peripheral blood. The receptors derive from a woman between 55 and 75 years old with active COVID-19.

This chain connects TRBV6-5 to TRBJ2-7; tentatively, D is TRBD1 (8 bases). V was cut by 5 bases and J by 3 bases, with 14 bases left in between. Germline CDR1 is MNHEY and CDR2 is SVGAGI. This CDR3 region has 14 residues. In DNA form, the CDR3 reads TGTGCCAGCAGTCTACAGGGGGGGGGCTACGAGCAGTACTTC. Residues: CASSLQGGGYEQYF.

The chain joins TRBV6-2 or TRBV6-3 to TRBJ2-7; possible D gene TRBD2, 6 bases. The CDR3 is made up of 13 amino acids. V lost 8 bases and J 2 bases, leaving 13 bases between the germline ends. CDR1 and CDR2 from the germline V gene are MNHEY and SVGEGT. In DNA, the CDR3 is TGTGCCAGCGGCCGGGACTCTACCTACGAGCAGTACTTC. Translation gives CASGRDSTYEQYF.

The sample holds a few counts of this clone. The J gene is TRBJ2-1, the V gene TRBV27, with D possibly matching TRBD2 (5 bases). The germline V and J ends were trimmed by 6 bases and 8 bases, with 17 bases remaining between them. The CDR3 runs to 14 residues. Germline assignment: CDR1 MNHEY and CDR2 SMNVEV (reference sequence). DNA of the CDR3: TGTGCCAGCAGAGGCTGGGGTCTGCGGGATGAGCAGTTCTTC. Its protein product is CASRGWGLRDEQFF.

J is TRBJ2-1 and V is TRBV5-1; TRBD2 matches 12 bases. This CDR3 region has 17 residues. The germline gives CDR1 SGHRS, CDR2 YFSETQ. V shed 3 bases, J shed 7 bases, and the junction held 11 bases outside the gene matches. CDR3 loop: CASSSEILAGGSNEQFF. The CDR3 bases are TGCGCCAGCAGCTCCGAAATTCTAGCGGGGGGGAGTAATGAGCAGTTCTTC.

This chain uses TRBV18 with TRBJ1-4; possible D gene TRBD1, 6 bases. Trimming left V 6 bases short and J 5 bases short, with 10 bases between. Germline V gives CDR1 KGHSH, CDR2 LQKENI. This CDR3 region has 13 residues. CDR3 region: CASSPGQNEKLFF. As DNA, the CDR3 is TGTGCCAGCTCCCCCGGACAGAATGAAAAACTGTTTTTT.

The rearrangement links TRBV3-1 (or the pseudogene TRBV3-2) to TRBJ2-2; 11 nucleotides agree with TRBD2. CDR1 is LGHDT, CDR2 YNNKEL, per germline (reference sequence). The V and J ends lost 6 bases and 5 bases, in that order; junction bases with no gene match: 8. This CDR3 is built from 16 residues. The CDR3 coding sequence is TGTGCCAGCAGACTTATAGCGGGGGGGCGAACCGGGGAGCTGTTTTTT. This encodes CASRLIAGGRTGELFF.

CDR3 region: CASSPGRGLIAFF. As DNA, the CDR3 is TGTGCCAGTAGTCCTGGGAGGGGATTAATCGCTTTCTTT. J is TRBJ1-1 and V is TRBV19; D perhaps matches TRBD1 (5 bases). With 5 bases removed from V and 11 bases from J, the gap between germline ends came to 18 bases. The CDR3 loop spans 13 amino acids. Germline V gene sequence: CDR1 LNHDA, CDR2 SQIVND (reference sequence).

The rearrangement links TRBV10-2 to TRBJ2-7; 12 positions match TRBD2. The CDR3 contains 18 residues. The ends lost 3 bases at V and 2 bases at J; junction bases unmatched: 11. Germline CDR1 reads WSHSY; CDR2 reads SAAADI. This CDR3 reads CASSEFPGLAGATYEQYF. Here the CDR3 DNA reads TGCGCCAGCAGTGAATTCCCGGGACTAGCGGGTGCAACCTACGAGCAGTACTTC.

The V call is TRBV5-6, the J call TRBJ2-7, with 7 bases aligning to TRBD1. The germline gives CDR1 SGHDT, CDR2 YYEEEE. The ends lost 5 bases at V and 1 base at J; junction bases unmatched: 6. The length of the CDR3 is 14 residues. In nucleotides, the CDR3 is TGTGCCAGCAGTTCGCCGGGACAGTCCTACGAGCAGTACTTC. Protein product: CASSSPGQSYEQYF.

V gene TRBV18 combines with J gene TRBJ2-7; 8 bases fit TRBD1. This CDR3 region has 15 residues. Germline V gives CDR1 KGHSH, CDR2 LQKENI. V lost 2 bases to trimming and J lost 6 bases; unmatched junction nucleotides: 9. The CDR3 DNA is TGTGCCAGCTCACCAGTACGGCAGGGGGCAAGCGAGCAGTACTTC. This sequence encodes CASSPVRQGASEQYF.

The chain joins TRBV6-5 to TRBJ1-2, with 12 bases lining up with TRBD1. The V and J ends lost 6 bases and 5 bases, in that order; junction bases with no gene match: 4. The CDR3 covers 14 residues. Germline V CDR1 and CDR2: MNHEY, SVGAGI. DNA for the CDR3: TGTGCCAGCAGAGGGACAGGGGGCGGGTATGGCTACACCTTC. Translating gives CASRGTGGGYGYTF.

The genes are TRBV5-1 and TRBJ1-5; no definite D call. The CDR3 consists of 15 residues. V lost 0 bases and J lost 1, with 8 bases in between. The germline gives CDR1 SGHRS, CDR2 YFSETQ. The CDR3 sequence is CASSLEGGSNQPQHF. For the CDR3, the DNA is TGCGCCAGCAGCTTGGAAGGCGGGAGCAATCAGCCCCAGCATTTT.

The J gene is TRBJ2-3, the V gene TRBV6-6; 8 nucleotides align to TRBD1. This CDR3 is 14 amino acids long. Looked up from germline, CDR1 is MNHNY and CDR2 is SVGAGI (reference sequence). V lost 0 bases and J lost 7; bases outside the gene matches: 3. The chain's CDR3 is CASSYSQGANTQYF. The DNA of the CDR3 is TGTGCCAGCAGTTACTCTCAGGGGGCAAATACGCAGTATTTT.

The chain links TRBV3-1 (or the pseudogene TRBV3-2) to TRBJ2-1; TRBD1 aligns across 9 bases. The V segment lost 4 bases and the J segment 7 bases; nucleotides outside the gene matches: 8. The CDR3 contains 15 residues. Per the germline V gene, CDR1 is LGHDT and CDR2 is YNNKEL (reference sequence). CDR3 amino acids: CASSLNRGTGNEQFF. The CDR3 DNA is TGTGCCAGCAGCCTCAATAGGGGGACAGGGAATGAGCAGTTCTTC.

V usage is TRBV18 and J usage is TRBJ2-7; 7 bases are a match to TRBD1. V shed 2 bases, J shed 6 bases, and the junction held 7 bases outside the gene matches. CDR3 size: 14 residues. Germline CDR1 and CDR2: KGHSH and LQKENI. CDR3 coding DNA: TGTGCCAGCTCACCAAGACAGGGATATCTCGAGCAGTACTTC. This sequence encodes CASSPRQGYLEQYF.

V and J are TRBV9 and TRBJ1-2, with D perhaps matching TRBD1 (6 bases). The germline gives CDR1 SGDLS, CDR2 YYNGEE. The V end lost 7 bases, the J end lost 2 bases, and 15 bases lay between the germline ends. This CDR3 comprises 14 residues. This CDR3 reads CASRIEGGNYGYTF. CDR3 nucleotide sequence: TGTGCCAGCCGGATTGAAGGGGGAAACTATGGCTACACCTTC. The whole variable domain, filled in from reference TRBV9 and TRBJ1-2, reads DSGVTQTPKHLITATGQRVTLRCSPRSGDLSVYWYQQSLDQGLQFLIQYYNGEERAKGNILERFSAQQFPDLHSELNLSSLELGDSALYFCASRIEGGNYGYTFGSGTRLTVV.

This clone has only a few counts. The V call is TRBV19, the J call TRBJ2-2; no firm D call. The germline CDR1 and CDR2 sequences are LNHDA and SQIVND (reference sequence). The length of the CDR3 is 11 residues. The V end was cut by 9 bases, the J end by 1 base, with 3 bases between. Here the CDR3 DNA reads TGTGCCAGCGGGAACACCGGGGAGCTGTTTTTT. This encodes CASGNTGELFF.

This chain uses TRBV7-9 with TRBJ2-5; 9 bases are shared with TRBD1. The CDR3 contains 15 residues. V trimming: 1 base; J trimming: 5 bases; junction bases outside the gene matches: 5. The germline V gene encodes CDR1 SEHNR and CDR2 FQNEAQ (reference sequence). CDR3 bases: TGTGCCAGCAGCTTAGTTGGGGACAGGGATGAGACCCAGTACTTC. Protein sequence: CASSLVGDRDETQYF. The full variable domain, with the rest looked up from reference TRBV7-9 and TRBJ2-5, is DTGVSQNPRHKITKRGQNVTFRCDPISEHNRLYWYRQTLGQGPEFLTYFQNEAQLEKSRLLSDRFSAERPKGSFSTLEIQRTEQGDSAMYLCASSLVGDRDETQYFGPGTRLLVL.

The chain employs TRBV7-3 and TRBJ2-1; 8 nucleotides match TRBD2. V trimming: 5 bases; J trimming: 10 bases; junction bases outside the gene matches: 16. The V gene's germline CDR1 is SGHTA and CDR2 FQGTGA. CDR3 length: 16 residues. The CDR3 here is CASSPHAGAGVREQFF. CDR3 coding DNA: TGTGCCAGCAGCCCTCATGCCGGAGCGGGGGTGCGGGAGCAGTTCTTC.

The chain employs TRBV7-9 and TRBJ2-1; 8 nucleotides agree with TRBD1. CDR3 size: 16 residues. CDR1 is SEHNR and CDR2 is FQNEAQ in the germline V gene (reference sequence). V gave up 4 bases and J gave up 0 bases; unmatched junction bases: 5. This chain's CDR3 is CASSSRQGNSYNEQFF. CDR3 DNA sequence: TGTGCCAGCAGCTCCCGACAGGGGAACTCCTACAATGAGCAGTTCTTC.

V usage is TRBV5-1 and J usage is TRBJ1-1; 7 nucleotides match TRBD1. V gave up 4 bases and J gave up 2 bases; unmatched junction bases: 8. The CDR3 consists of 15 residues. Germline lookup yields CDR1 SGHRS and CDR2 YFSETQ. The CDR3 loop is CASSPWTGGNTEAFF. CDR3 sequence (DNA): TGCGCCAGCAGCCCGTGGACAGGAGGAAACACTGAAGCTTTCTTT.

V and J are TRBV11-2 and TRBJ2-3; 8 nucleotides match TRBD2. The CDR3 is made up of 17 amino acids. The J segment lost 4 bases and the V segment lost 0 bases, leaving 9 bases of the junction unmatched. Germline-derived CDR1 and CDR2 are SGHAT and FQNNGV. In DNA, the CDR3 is TGTGCCAGCAGCTTAGAATTCGGGGGGGGCTTTTCAGATACGCAGTATTTT. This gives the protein CASSLEFGGGFSDTQYF.

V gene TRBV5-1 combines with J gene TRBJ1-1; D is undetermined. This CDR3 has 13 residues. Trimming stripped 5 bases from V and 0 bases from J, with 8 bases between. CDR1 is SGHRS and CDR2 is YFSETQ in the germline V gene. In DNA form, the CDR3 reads TGCGCCAGCAGTCCAGGTCTGAACACTGAAGCTTTCTTT. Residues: CASSPGLNTEAFF.

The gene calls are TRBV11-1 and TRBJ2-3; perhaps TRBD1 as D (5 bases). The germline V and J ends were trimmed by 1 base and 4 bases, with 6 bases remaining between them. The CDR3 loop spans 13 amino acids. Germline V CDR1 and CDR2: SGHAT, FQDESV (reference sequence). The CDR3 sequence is CASSLGGPDTQYF. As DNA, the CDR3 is TGTGCCAGCAGCTTAGGGGGCCCAGATACGCAGTATTTT.

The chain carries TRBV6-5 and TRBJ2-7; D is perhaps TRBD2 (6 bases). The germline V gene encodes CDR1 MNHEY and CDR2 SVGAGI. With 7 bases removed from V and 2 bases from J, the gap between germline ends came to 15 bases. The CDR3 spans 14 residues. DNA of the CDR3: TGTGCCAGCACCTTTGGCCCGGGGGCCTACGAGCAGTACTTC. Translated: CASTFGPGAYEQYF.

In nucleotides, the CDR3 is TGTGCCAGCAGTACCCCACAGGAATCCTACGAGCAGTACTTC. Amino acids: CASSTPQESYEQYF. The V gene is TRBV6-6, the J gene TRBJ2-7; D possibly corresponds to TRBD1 (5 bases). This CDR3 is built from 14 residues. Germline V CDR1 and CDR2: MNHNY, SVGAGI (reference sequence). V lost 5 bases to trimming and J lost 1 base, with 12 bases between them.

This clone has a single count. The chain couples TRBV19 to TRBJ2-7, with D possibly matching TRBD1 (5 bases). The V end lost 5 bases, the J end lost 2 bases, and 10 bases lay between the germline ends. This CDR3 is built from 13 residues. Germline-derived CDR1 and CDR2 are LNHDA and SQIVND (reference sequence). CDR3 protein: CASSDQGPYEQYF. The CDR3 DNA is TGTGCCAGTAGTGACCAGGGTCCCTACGAGCAGTACTTC.

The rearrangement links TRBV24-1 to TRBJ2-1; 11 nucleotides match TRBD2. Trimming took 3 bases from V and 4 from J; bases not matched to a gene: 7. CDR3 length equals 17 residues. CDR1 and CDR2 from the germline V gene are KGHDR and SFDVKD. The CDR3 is CATSDPTSGGAYNEQFF. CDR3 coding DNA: TGTGCCACCAGTGATCCCACTAGCGGGGGAGCATACAATGAGCAGTTCTTC.

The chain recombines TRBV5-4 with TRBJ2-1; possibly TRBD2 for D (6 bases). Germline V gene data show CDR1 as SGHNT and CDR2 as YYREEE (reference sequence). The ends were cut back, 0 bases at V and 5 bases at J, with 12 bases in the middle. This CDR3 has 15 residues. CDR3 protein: CASSLGAGAHNEQFF. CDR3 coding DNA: TGTGCCAGCAGCTTGGGAGCGGGCGCACACAATGAGCAGTTCTTC.

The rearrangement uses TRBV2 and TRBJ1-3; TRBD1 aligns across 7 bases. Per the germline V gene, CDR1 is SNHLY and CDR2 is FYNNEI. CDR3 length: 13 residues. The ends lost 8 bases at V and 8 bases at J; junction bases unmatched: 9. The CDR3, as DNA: TGTGCCAGCGAGTACAGGGGCCCGCACACCATATATTTT. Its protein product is CASEYRGPHTIYF.

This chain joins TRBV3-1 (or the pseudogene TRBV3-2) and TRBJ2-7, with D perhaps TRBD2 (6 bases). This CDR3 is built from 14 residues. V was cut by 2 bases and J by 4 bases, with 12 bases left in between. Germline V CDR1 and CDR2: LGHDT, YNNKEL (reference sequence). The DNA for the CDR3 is TGTGCCAGCAGCCAATTTCCCGGGACTTACGAGCAGTACTTC. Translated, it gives CASSQFPGTYEQYF.